This T cell receptor (beta chain) comes out of a study of T cells in Graves' hyperthyroidism and ophthalmopathy. This clonotype was seen repeatedly, ten times or more. TCR beta CDR3 regions were amplified from RNA. The study used the HTBI primer set for a first-round RT-PCR of the TCR CDR3. TCRdb ran MiXCR on the multiplex PCR reads and lists one entry per CDR3 protein. The sample yields about 560,000 distinct CDR3 sequences, over 15% seen once. Uncontrolled infection, other autoimmune disease, pregnancy or lactation barred patients from enrollment. The sample consisted of blood. The receptor was isolated from a woman between 18 and 29 years old with Graves' hyperthyroidism.

As DNA, the CDR3 is TGCAGTCCACAACGGGGGCAGCAAGAGACCCAGTACTTC. It specifies CSPQRGQQETQYF. The chain joins TRBV20-1 to TRBJ2-5; D might be TRBD1 or TRBD2, each matching 6 bases. CDR3 length: 13 amino acids. Trimming cost V 8 bases and J 2 bases, with 15 bases left between them. Germline V gives CDR1 DFQATT, CDR2 SNEGSKA (reference sequence).